These 5 T cell receptor beta chains were all obtained from the same sample, sequenced in a study of CD8 T cells in Susac syndrome. The authors reverse transcribed about 0.45 to 1 ug RNA with random hexamers. TCRdb reprocessed the immunoSEQ multiplex PCR reads via MiXCR and lists one record per CDR3 protein. The profile shows approximately 190,000 distinct CDR3 sequences, 90% to 95% of them singletons. Sequencing was carried out using CD4+ T cells from PBMCs. The source is a human donor with multiple sclerosis.

The chain joins TRBV7-8 to TRBJ2-5; D not resolved. V shed 5 bases and J shed 1 base, with 5 bases lying between them. The CDR3 loop spans 12 amino acids. The germline V gene has CDR1 SGHVS and CDR2 FQNEAQ. The CDR3 DNA follows: TGTGCCAGCAGCGCGACCCAAGAGACCCAGTACTTC. As protein: CASSATQETQYF.

This rearrangement joins TRBV18 to TRBJ1-1; D is unclear. The CDR3 is 13 amino acids. Trimming cost V 3 bases and J 3 bases, with 8 bases left between them. CDR1 and CDR2 (germline): KGHSH, LQKENI. The CDR3 nucleotides read TGTGCCAGCTCACCGGCAAGTGACACTGAAGCTTTCTTT. Protein: CASSPASDTEAFF.

J is TRBJ1-1 and V is TRBV3-1; 9 bases are a match to TRBD1. The CDR3 has 13 residues. Germline CDR1 is LGHDT and CDR2 is YNNKEL (reference sequence). The V segment lost 4 bases and the J segment 7 bases; nucleotides outside the gene matches: 4. Written as DNA, the CDR3 is TGTGCCAGCAGCCTACAGGGGGCTGATGAAGCTTTCTTT. Protein product: CASSLQGADEAFF.

Worth noting for this clonotype: At one of its ends the junction is not consistent with the germline gene, which may arise from a read error. This chain uses TRBV12-3 or TRBV12-4 with TRBJ2-7; D possibly corresponds to TRBD1 (6 bases). The CDR3 extends over 13 amino acids. DNA for the CDR3: TGTGCCAGCAGTCGAAATAACAGGGACCGGAGCCGCTTC. Amino acids: CASSRNNRDRSRF.

This chain uses TRBV3-1 with TRBJ1-1; D not resolved. The germline CDR1 and CDR2 sequences are LGHDT and YNNKEL (reference sequence). The length of the CDR3 is 16 residues. Trimming took off 4 bases at V and 0 bases at J, with 15 bases between the two ends. CDR3 nucleotide sequence: TGTGCCAGCAGCCCGTTCTCGGCCACTCTGAACACTGAAGCTTTCTTT. It is translated as CASSPFSATLNTEAFF.